This TCR beta chain came from a study of blood T cell repertoires in COVID-19 (TCRdb year 2020). Context from the whole study: Collaborator samples came from the United States, Italy and Spain and covered acute and convalescent phases of COVID-19. The prospective study material was composed of cDNA or gDNA derived from T cells, B-cell-depleted T cells, or PBMCs. Deeply sampled blood TCRbeta repertoires from subjects exposed to, actively infected with, or recovered from COVID-19 were included in the dataset. The repertoires were made available in a free public database intended to serve as a resource for research on the immune response to SARS-CoV-2. Samples were obtained from the ongoing ImmuneRACE study (first 160 participants) and from 1,000 to 1,500 subjects provided by 6 global collaborators. Nearly every sample came with metadata listing a de-identified subject ID, COVID-19 status, age in years and sex. Where available, HLA class I and class II types were taken from metadata supplied by the sample provider and were not determined by assay-based typing.

What the authors observed across the whole study: The quantity of clinical and demographic metadata differed by source and by participant and was supplied without curation.

Including cysteine and phenylalanine, the CDR3 has 16 amino acids. Only the CDR3 portion is preserved as DNA: 48 bases, with reading frame beginning at the first base. Germline trimming: 1 base from V, 0 bases from J; junction bases outside gene matches: 6. CDR1 and CDR2 were assigned from the germline V gene (reference sequence) as GTSNPN and SVGIG. This clone showed up just once. Its recognized antigen is unknown. Per-base qualities were not stored, and no clone one base away is much larger. The immunoSEQ Assay, a bias-controlled multiplex PCR, was used to amplify TCRbeta CDR3 regions from genomic DNA. The original pipeline was this. The number of nucleated cells in each sample was estimated by amplification of reference gene primers within the assay. Sequence reads were collapsed and filtered to measure the absolute abundance of every unique TCRbeta CDR3 rearrangement. For each sample, productive Simpson clonality was calculated as the square root of Simpson's diversity index across productive rearrangements. What TCRdb holds here is the immuneACCESS table cut down to in-frame rearrangements. Part of the clones is not present; checked against another copy, under half of the missing clones reflect an unresolved V gene, and the others are unexplained. The V and J calls and clone size were taken over from that table, and D and trimming were inferred from the DNA. The sample table holds approximately 96,000 clones, of which approximately 90% were seen once. The leading ten clones occupy around 4.2% of the sample.

At one collaborating source in Seattle, patients were enrolled during active infection and were followed longitudinally through the course of disease. The collaborating institutions used their own protocols to collect whole blood in K2EDTA tubes. For TCRbeta analysis, collaborator samples were shipped as frozen whole blood, as isolated PBMCs, or as DNA extracted from either sample type. The clonotype originates from a human donor with COVID-19, enrolled during active disease. The donor label of this sample is uncertain. The V and J segments used are TRBV30 and TRBJ2-7; TRBD2 aligns with 10 central bases. The sample taken for sequencing was peripheral blood. The DNA sequence is given as TGTGCCTGGAGTGAGTCGCCTAGCGGGGGCTCCTACGAGCAGTACTTC. Translated, this is CAWSESPSGGSYEQYF.